One TCR beta chain is described in this entry. The antigen remains unidentified. This sample was included in a study of PD-1 blockade in mismatch repair-deficient tumors. Whole-study context: Patients had 12 mismatch repair-deficient cancer types, all previously treated and progressing.

Study conclusions and caveats: Rapid post-treatment expansion, then contraction, generally preceding radiologic response, marked tumor-resident clones.

Clones were read by immunoSEQ multiplex PCR, and TCRdb kept only the in-frame ones, dropping some. The sample has about 20,000 clones, roughly four fifths seen once. TCR sequencing covered three patients who responded to pembrolizumab. This specimen consisted of peripheral blood, obtained 2 weeks after starting pembrolizumab. This receptor was identified in an adult with mismatch repair-deficient cancer.

Here the CDR3 DNA reads TGTGCCAGTACCCGAACTCGGTCGGGGTATAGCAATCAGCCCCAGCATTTT. Translating it yields CASTRTRSGYSNQPQHF. V and J are TRBV19 and TRBJ1-5; D remains unclear. Germline assignment: CDR1 LNHDA and CDR2 SQIVND (reference sequence). CDR3 length: 17 amino acids. V lost 7 bases to trimming and J lost 0 bases, with 19 bases between them.